Below, 28 T cell receptor beta chains from the same sample are listed, as sequenced in a study of T cell clusters in autoimmune cytopenias. One tube held mixed TRB-A and TRB-B primer pools for touch-down PCR. Following a re-call of the multiplex PCR reads, TCRdb has one entry per CDR3 protein and lacks DNA. Here the sample table reports 1,500 to 2,000 distinct CDR3 sequences. Some 40,000 genome equivalents of blood DNA were amplified for TRB. The source material was peripheral blood. The receptors originated from a human donor with an autoimmune cytopenia, with autoimmune hepatitis or in good health (not recorded which).

This clonotype is labeled large (0.1 to 1%) based on frequency. The gene calls are TRBV29-1 and TRBJ2-5. This CDR3 spans 12 amino acids. Germline V gives CDR1 SQVTM, CDR2 ANQGSEA. CDR3 protein: CSVDTDQETQYF.

This clonotype registers medium-sized by frequency. This chain joins TRBV29-1 and TRBJ2-7; TCRdb names TRBD2, which stays unverified in the absence of DNA. This CDR3 comprises 15 residues. The germline gives CDR1 SQVTM, CDR2 ANQGSEA. This CDR3 is CSAMNSGSGSYEQYF.

This clonotype is medium-sized (0.01 to 0.1%) by frequency. The chain has TRBV30 and TRBJ1-2. The germline V gene has CDR1 GTSNPN and CDR2 SVGIG (reference sequence). The CDR3 totals 15 residues. The CDR3: CAWILREGSSYGYTF.

This clonotype is classed as medium-sized (0.01 to 0.1%) by frequency. The V gene is TRBV27, the J gene TRBJ1-1; TCRdb designates TRBD1, a call that cannot be tested without DNA. Looked up from germline, CDR1 is MNHEY and CDR2 is SMNVEV (reference sequence). CDR3 length equals 13 residues. CDR3 region: CASSAGVATEAFF.

The chain carries TRBV14 and TRBJ2-1. The CDR3 has 11 amino acids. Germline V gene data show CDR1 as SGHDN and CDR2 as FVKESK. CDR3 amino acids: CASSRYNEQFF.

This clonotype is medium-sized by frequency. The rearrangement uses TRBV12-3 or TRBV12-4 and TRBJ2-3; TCRdb picks TRBD1, but there is no DNA to check that call. CDR3 size: 15 residues. The CDR3 spells CASSLEGGPTDTQYF.

The chain links TRBV29-1 to TRBJ2-7; no DNA is available, so the TRBD1 call from TCRdb remains unchecked. Germline V gene sequence: CDR1 SQVTM, CDR2 ANQGSEA. The CDR3 runs 15 residues. The CDR3 protein is CSVWGGTGKSHEQYF.

Considering frequency, this clonotype is medium-sized. The chain joins TRBV27 to TRBJ1-2; the D call of TRBD1 rests on TCRdb alone, since no DNA is present to check it. The germline V gene has CDR1 MNHEY and CDR2 SMNVEV (reference sequence). The CDR3 spans 12 residues. This chain's CDR3 is CASGTGFYGYTF.

Its frequency marks this clonotype as medium-sized. This chain joins TRBV5-5 and TRBJ2-7; TCRdb's D call, TRBD2, is unchecked because there is no DNA. There are 14 residues in the CDR3. Germline V CDR1 and CDR2: SGHKS, YYEKEE (reference sequence). The CDR3: CASSFSGSIGEQYF.

This clonotype counts as medium-sized by frequency. The chain employs TRBV27 and TRBJ2-7; with no DNA, the TCRdb D assignment of TRBD2 cannot be verified. The CDR3 consists of 12 residues. Looked up from germline, CDR1 is MNHEY and CDR2 is SMNVEV (reference sequence). CDR3 sequence reads: CASGRAHYEQYF.

Frequency places this clonotype as medium-sized. This chain uses TRBV19 with TRBJ2-6. The CDR3 extends over 16 amino acids. The germline V gene has CDR1 LNHDA and CDR2 SQIVND (reference sequence). The chain's CDR3 is CASSIHIPSGANVLTF.

In terms of frequency, this clonotype is medium-sized. The gene calls are TRBV6-5 and TRBJ1-6. This CDR3 comprises 15 residues. Germline CDR1 is MNHEY and CDR2 is SVGAGI. The CDR3: CASSYSGTAVEPLHF.

The J gene is TRBJ1-1, the V gene TRBV12-3 or TRBV12-4; TCRdb returns TRBD1, unconfirmable since there is no DNA. The CDR3 extends over 15 amino acids. The CDR3 loop is CASSLGQGAGTEAFF.

Its frequency marks this clonotype as medium-sized. The chain links TRBV29-1 to TRBJ2-7. The CDR3 is made up of 12 amino acids. Germline CDR1 and CDR2: SQVTM and ANQGSEA. The chain's CDR3 is CSVEGSSYEQYF.

In terms of frequency, this clonotype is medium-sized. The V gene is TRBV11-3, the J gene TRBJ1-2; the D call of TRBD1 rests on TCRdb alone, since no DNA is present to check it. Germline V CDR1 and CDR2: SGHNT, YENEEA. The CDR3 is made up of 16 amino acids. The chain's CDR3 is CASSLSGTGVNYGYTF.

Measured by frequency, this clonotype is medium-sized. This sequence joins TRBV19 and TRBJ2-1. The CDR3 spans 12 residues. The germline CDR1 and CDR2 sequences are LNHDA and SQIVND (reference sequence). The CDR3 region is CASSTTVGVQFF.

The rearrangement uses TRBV6-5 and TRBJ1-3. CDR1 MNHEY and CDR2 SVGAGI come from the germline V gene. The CDR3 extends over 18 amino acids. The CDR3 is CASSSSALGRESGNTIYF.

The rearrangement joins TRBV10-3 to TRBJ1-2; the D gene TCRdb calls, TRBD1, cannot be checked with no DNA. CDR1 and CDR2 (germline): ENHRY, SYGVKD. CDR3 size: 15 residues. CDR3 protein: CAISESVQDLYGYTF.

V is TRBV19 and J is TRBJ1-2. Germline V gene data show CDR1 as LNHDA and CDR2 as SQIVND (reference sequence). CDR3 size: 11 residues. The CDR3 protein is CASKGLSGYTF.

CDR3 amino acids: CASSPSGVRLDEQYF. The rearrangement joins TRBV28 to TRBJ2-7; absent DNA, TCRdb's TRBD1 call cannot be checked. CDR1 and CDR2 from the germline V gene are MDHEN and SYDVKM. The CDR3 has 15 residues.

This clonotype is deemed medium-sized by its frequency. The chain carries TRBV19 and TRBJ1-2. The CDR3 consists of 13 residues. CDR1 and CDR2 from the germline V gene are LNHDA and SQIVND (reference sequence). CDR3 sequence reads: CASSGIANYGYTF. The entire variable domain, with the rest obtained from reference TRBV19 and TRBJ1-2, is as follows: DGGITQSPKYLFRKEGQNVTLSCEQNLNHDAMYWYRQDPGQGLRLIYYSQIVNDFQKGDIAEGYSVSREKKESFPLTVTSAQKNPTAFYLCASSGIANYGYTFGSGTRLTVV.

Its frequency marks this clonotype as medium-sized (0.01 to 0.1%). The chain is built from TRBV7-2 and TRBJ1-3. Germline CDR1 SGHTA, CDR2 FQGNSA. The CDR3 runs to 15 residues. CDR3 in amino acids: CASSFLLMGVNTIYF.

CDR3 region: CASSDSGENYGYTF. The V and J genes are TRBV6-4 and TRBJ1-2. The CDR3 has 14 amino acids. Germline V lookup: CDR1 MRHNA, CDR2 SNTAGT.

Judged by frequency, this clonotype is large. The chain links TRBV29-1 to TRBJ2-1. CDR1 SQVTM and CDR2 ANQGSEA come from the germline V gene. The CDR3 has 14 residues. CDR3: CSVEGQNSYNEQFF.

The chain recombines TRBV15 with TRBJ2-7. This CDR3 contains 13 residues. Germline V CDR1 and CDR2: LNHNV, YYDKDF (reference sequence). The CDR3 loop reads CATSSELGYEQYF.

This clonotype shows up as medium-sized by frequency. CDR3 protein: CSVVNTGELFF. The gene calls are TRBV29-1 and TRBJ2-2. Germline V gives CDR1 SQVTM, CDR2 ANQGSEA. The CDR3 is 11 residues long.

This clonotype is labeled medium-sized based on frequency. J is TRBJ2-2 and V is TRBV19. CDR1 is LNHDA and CDR2 is SQIVND in the germline V gene (reference sequence). The CDR3 contains 15 residues. The chain's CDR3 is CASSIEGLTTGELFF.

J is TRBJ2-7 and V is TRBV10-1. Germline-derived CDR1 and CDR2 are WNHNN and SYGVQD (reference sequence). The length of the CDR3 is 12 residues. CDR3 amino acids: CASMGHSYEQYF.